A selection of T cell receptor beta chains follows, all from one sample in a study of T-cell memory formation after mild COVID-19. TCRdb re-called the 5' RACE reads through MiXCR, storing one row per CDR3 protein. The sample includes around 410,000 distinct CDR3 sequences, more than 20% seen only once; the top ten take around 12%. Sequencing used PBMCs or a T cell subset sorted from them (not recorded which). The receptors shown here come from an adult woman who had mild COVID-19 (a few samples of this study predate the infection). Cell type and time point are not known. Each CDR3 is given with its conserved first and last residue. D genes are given only for firm matches. Expanded clones get a size class; other rows say once, few or many, or leave the size out.

d_call j_call v_call clone_size cdr3_nt cdr3_aa
TRBD1 TRBJ1-1 TRBV29-1 - TGCAGCGACACGGGACAGGGGGTTGGAGCTTTCTTT CSDTGQGVGAFF
TRBD1 TRBJ2-2 TRBV7-9 few TGTGCCAGCAGCCACGACAGGGGTCAAGTTCCTGGGGAGCTGTTTTTT CASSHDRGQVPGELFF
- TRBJ2-7 TRBV5-1 few TGCGCCAGCAGCTTGGCCTCAGGGGAGCCCTACGAGCAGTACTTC CASSLASGEPYEQYF
TRBD2 TRBJ2-3 TRBV11-2 few TGTGCCAGCAGCTTAGGACTAGCCGGTCGGGATACGCAGTATTTT CASSLGLAGRDTQYF
- TRBJ1-1 TRBV4-1 - TGCGCCAGCAGCCAAGATAGTTTTCGATTGAGGGGGAAAGACACTGAAGCTTTCTTT CASSQDSFRLRGKDTEAFF
- TRBJ2-7 TRBV7-9 few TGTGCCAGCAGCTACGCGGTGGGTATCCACGAGCAGTACTTC CASSYAVGIHEQYF
- TRBJ1-6 TRBV7-6 - TGTGCCAGCAGCTTAGCGCCGAGGGGACCCCTCGATTCACCCCTCCACTTT CASSLAPRGPLDSPLHF
TRBD2 TRBJ2-2 TRBV5-1 - TGCGCCAGCAGACTAGCGGGAGGCACCGGGGAGCTGTTTTTT CASRLAGGTGELFF
TRBD2 TRBJ2-7 TRBV6-2/TRBV6-3 - TGTGCCAGCAGTCTCCTAGCGGGGAACTCCTACGAGCAGTACTTC CASSLLAGNSYEQYF
TRBD2 TRBJ2-7 TRBV11-3 few TGTGCCAGCAGCCTAGGCGGGAGTGACTACGAGCAGTACTTC CASSLGGSDYEQYF
- TRBJ1-1 TRBV12-3/TRBV12-4 - TGTGCCAGCAGTTCGCCGACAGAATTGAACACTGAAGCTTTCTTT CASSSPTELNTEAFF
- TRBJ2-2 TRBV11-3 - TGTGCCAGCAGCTTAGTTCCCACCAGCGGTTACACCGGGGAGCTGTTTTTT CASSLVPTSGYTGELFF
- TRBJ1-1 TRBV20-1 few TGCAGTGCTAGGAACACCATGAACACTGAAGCTTTCTTT CSARNTMNTEAFF
- TRBJ2-5 TRBV29-1 - TGCAGCGTCGCCAAGGGCGGCCAAGGCGGGACCCAGTACTTC CSVAKGGQGGTQYF
- TRBJ1-5 TRBV11-2 many TGTGCCAGCAGCCTAGGGGTCGGTCAGCCCCAGCATTTT CASSLGVGQPQHF
TRBD1 TRBJ2-7 TRBV11-1 - TGTGCCAGCAGCTCGCTCGACAGGGCGCCCTACGAGCAGTACTTC CASSSLDRAPYEQYF
- TRBJ1-5 TRBV12-3/TRBV12-4 few TGTGCCAGCAGTTTCGCGAATCAGCCCCAGCATTTT CASSFANQPQHF
- TRBJ1-4 TRBV9 - TGTGCCAGCAGCCCCCCGGGGAGGGTGGGTGAAAAACTGTTTTTT CASSPPGRVGEKLFF
- TRBJ2-1 TRBV6-1 few TGTGCCAGCAGTGAAGGGGGCTCCTACAATGAGCAGTTCTTC CASSEGGSYNEQFF
- TRBJ1-2 TRBV12-3/TRBV12-4 - TGTGCCAGCACCCCCGGGACCTCCCATGGCTACACCTTC CASTPGTSHGYTF
TRBD2 TRBJ2-2 TRBV7-2 - TGTGCCAGCAGCCCAGCGGGGACCGGGGAGCTGTTTTTT CASSPAGTGELFF
- TRBJ2-7 TRBV14 few TGTGCCAGCAGCCAAAGAGGACAGCCCAGCTCCTACGAGCAGTACTTC CASSQRGQPSSYEQYF
TRBD1 TRBJ2-5 TRBV7-6 - TGTGCCAGCAGCTCCGGGACAGCCCAAGAGACCCAGTACTTC CASSSGTAQETQYF
- TRBJ2-5 TRBV5-1 - TGCGCCAGCAGCTGGACTAGGGGGGGAAAAGAGACCCAGTACTTC CASSWTRGGKETQYF
- TRBJ1-4 TRBV6-5 - TGTGCCAGCAGTTACTCAGGGAGGGGTAATGAAAAACTGTTTTTT CASSYSGRGNEKLFF
TRBD1 TRBJ1-5 TRBV2 - TGTGCCAGCTCGACAGGGGGCGTTCAGCCCCAGCATTTT CASSTGGVQPQHF
TRBD2 TRBJ2-7 TRBV7-2 few TGTGCCAGCAGCTCCCGGGGGGGGCCGAACTACGAGCAGTACTTC CASSSRGGPNYEQYF
TRBD1 TRBJ1-5 TRBV24-1 - TGTGCCACCAGTGATGGGACAGGGAGCAATCAGCCCCAGCATTTT CATSDGTGSNQPQHF
- TRBJ1-5 TRBV7-9 - TGTGCCAGCCTCCGGGGCCGATGCGTGCCCCAGCATTTT CASLRGRCVPQHF
- TRBJ1-1 TRBV18 few TGTGCCAGCTCACCACCGGGGCAGGCCCCCTACACTGAAGCTTTCTTT CASSPPGQAPYTEAFF
- TRBJ2-7 TRBV6-6 - TGTGCCAGCAGTTACGCTAGGGGCCCCGGGGGATACGAGCAGTACTTC CASSYARGPGGYEQYF
- TRBJ2-3 TRBV4-1 - TGCGCCAGCAGCCAAGCGGCCCTACCCAGCACAGATACGCAGTATTTT CASSQAALPSTDTQYF
TRBD2 TRBJ2-3 TRBV6-5 few TGTGCCAGCAGTTACACGGGGGGGCTCGGCACAGATACGCAGTATTTT CASSYTGGLGTDTQYF
- TRBJ2-3 TRBV11-2 few TGTGCCAGCAGCTTAAGTGGGACTCTAGGCCCGGCAGATACGCAGTATTTT CASSLSGTLGPADTQYF
TRBD2 TRBJ2-1 TRBV5-1 - TGCGCCAGCAGCCCCCCGGGACTAGCGGGAGGCCCGTTTTTTCCTGAGCAGTTCTTC CASSPPGLAGGPFFPEQFF
- TRBJ1-2 TRBV4-1 - TGCGCCAGCAGCCAAGATCTGGGCACCTATGGCTACACCTTC CASSQDLGTYGYTF
TRBD1 TRBJ1-2 TRBV7-2 few TGTGCCAGCAGCTCCGACAGGGATGGTGGCTACACCTTC CASSSDRDGGYTF
TRBD2 TRBJ2-3 TRBV7-9 - TGTGCCAGCAGCCCCTCCGGGACTAGCGTGGCAGATACGCAGTATTTT CASSPSGTSVADTQYF
- TRBJ2-7 TRBV5-1 few TGCGCCAGCAGCCAAGCCGCGGCAGGGCGATCCTACGAGCAGTACTTC CASSQAAAGRSYEQYF